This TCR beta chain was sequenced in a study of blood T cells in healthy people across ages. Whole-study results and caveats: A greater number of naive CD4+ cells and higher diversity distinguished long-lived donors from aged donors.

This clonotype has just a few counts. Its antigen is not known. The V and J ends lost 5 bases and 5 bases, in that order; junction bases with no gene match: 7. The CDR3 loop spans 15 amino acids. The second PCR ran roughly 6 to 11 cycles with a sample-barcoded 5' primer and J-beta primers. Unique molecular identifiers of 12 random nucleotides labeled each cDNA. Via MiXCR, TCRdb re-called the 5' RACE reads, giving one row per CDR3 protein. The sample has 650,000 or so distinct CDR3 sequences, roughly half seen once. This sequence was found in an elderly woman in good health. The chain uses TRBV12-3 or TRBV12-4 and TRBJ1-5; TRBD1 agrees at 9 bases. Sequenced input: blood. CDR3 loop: CASSLYRGPDQPQHF. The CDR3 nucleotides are TGTGCCAGCAGTCTTTACAGGGGGCCTGATCAGCCCCAGCATTTT.